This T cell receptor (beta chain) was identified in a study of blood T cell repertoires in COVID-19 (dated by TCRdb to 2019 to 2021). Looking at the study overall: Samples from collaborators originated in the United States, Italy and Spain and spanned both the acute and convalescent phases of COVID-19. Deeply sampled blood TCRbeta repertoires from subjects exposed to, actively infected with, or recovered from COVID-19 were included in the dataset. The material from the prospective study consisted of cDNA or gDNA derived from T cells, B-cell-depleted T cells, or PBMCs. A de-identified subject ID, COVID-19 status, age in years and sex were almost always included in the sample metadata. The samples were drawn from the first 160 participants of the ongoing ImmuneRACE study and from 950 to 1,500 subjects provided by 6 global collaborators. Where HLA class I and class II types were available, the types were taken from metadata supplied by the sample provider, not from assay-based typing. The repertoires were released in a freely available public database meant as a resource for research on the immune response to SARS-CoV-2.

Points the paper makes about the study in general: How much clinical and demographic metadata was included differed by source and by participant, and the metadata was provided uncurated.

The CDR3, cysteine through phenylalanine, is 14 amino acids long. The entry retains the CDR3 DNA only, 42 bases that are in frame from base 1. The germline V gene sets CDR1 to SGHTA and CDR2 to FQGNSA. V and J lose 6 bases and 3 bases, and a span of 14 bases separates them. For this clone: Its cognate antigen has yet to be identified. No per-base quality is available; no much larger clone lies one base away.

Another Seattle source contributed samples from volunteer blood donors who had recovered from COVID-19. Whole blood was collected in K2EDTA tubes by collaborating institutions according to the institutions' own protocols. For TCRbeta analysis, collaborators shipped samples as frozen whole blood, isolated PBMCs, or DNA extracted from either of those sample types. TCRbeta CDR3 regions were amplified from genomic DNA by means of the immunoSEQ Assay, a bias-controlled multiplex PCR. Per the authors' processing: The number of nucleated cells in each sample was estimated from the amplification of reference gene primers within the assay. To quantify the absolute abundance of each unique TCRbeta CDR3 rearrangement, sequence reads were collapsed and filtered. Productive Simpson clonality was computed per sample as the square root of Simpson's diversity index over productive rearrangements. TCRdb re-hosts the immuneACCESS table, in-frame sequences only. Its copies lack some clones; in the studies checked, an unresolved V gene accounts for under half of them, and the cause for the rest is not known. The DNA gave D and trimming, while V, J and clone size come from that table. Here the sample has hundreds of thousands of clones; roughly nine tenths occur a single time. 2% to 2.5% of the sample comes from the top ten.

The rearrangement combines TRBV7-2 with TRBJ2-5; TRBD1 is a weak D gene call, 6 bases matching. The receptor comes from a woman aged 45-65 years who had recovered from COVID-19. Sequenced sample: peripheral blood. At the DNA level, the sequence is TGTGCCAGCAGTTCTCGGACAGTAAAAGAGACCCAGTACTTC. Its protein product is CASSSRTVKETQYF. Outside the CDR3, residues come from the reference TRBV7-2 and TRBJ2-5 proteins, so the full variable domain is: GAGVSQSPSNKVTEKGKDVELRCDPISGHTALYWYRQSLGQGLEFLIYFQGNSAPDKSGLPSDRFSAERTGGSVSTLTIQRTQQEDSAVYLCASSSRTVKETQYFGPGTRLLVL.